These 12 T cell receptor beta chains originate from one sample sequenced in a study of cytomegalovirus exposure and HLA in healthy donors. Use of 60 Vbeta and 13 Jbeta primers characterized the PCR. Sequenced by immunoSEQ multiplex PCR; TCRdb stores in-frame clones only, minus some. The data show 120,000 or so clones, 65% to 75% seen once. Sequencing was carried out using PBMCs. These receptors were obtained from a woman in her 50s in good health and CMV-seropositive.

The rearrangement links TRBV10-3 to TRBJ1-2, with 9 bases identical to TRBD1. The CDR3 is made up of 16 amino acids. Germline V CDR1 and CDR2: ENHRY, SYGVKD. Trimming removed 6 bases from V and 3 bases from J; junction bases left unmatched: 11. The CDR3 protein is CAISRDRDVSDYGYTF. The CDR3 DNA is TGTGCCATCAGCCGGGACAGGGACGTGTCCGACTATGGCTACACCTTC.

This clone was observed a handful of times. CDR3 DNA: TGTGCCAGCAGCAGGTTCATTGGGAGGGTTTCCAACTATGGCTACACCTTC. It specifies CASSRFIGRVSNYGYTF. The chain joins TRBV28 to TRBJ1-2; D remains ambiguous. Germline CDR1 MDHEN, CDR2 SYDVKM. This CDR3 has 17 residues. V lost 6 bases and J lost 2, with 22 bases in between.

This clone was counted a few times. This chain links TRBV4-1 with TRBJ2-3; 10 bases align to TRBD1. V gave up 1 base and J gave up 3 bases; unmatched junction bases: 4. The CDR3 is 16 amino acids. Germline assignment: CDR1 MGHRA and CDR2 YSYEKL. The CDR3 loop is CASSQVGTGVTDTQYF. As DNA, the CDR3 is TGCGCCAGCAGCCAAGTTGGGACAGGGGTAACAGATACGCAGTATTTT.

This chain joins TRBV2 and TRBJ1-1; TRBD1 is a possible D gene (5 bases). V was trimmed by 5 bases and J by 0 bases, leaving 10 bases between them. Germline lookup yields CDR1 SNHLY and CDR2 FYNNEI. The CDR3 totals 14 residues. Written as DNA, the CDR3 is TGTGCCAGCAGTACGGGACTCTTGAACACTGAAGCTTTCTTT. Translating gives CASSTGLLNTEAFF.

V and J are TRBV29-1 and TRBJ2-7; TRBD1 might be the D (5 bases). Germline CDR1 is SQVTM and CDR2 is ANQGSEA. With 0 bases removed from V and 5 bases from J, the gap between germline ends came to 11 bases. There are 13 residues in the CDR3. The CDR3 bases are TGCAGCGTTGAAGATATGACAGTTAACGAGCAGTACTTC. As protein: CSVEDMTVNEQYF.

CDR3 nucleotides: TGTGCCAGCCGCCGATATTCGACTAGCGGGAGGAATGAGCAGTTCTTC. Translating gives CASRRYSTSGRNEQFF. The chain links TRBV5-6 to TRBJ2-1, with 13 bases aligning to TRBD2. The CDR3 loop spans 16 amino acids. Germline V lookup: CDR1 SGHDT, CDR2 YYEEEE. After removal of 7 bases from V and 7 bases from J, the junction contained 11 bases not matched to a gene.

V usage is TRBV7-2 and J usage is TRBJ2-7; TRBD1 agrees at 12 bases. V gave up 5 bases and J gave up 7 bases; unmatched junction bases: 9. The CDR3 loop spans 15 amino acids. CDR1 and CDR2 from the germline V gene are SGHTA and FQGNSA. For the CDR3, the DNA is TGTGCCAGCAGCCATCGGGACAGGGGGCCGGGGGAGCAGTACTTC. The encoded protein is CASSHRDRGPGEQYF.

The genes are TRBV11-2 and TRBJ1-1; no reliable D call. The V end lost 3 bases, the J end lost 3 bases, and 11 bases lay between the germline ends. The CDR3 consists of 14 residues. Germline-derived CDR1 and CDR2 are SGHAT and FQNNGV. CDR3 sequence reads: CASSFLFRDTEAFF. CDR3 nucleotide sequence: TGTGCCAGCAGCTTTTTATTTCGTGACACTGAAGCTTTCTTT.

This clone was detected a few times. The chain is built from TRBV15 and TRBJ1-5, with a possible D match to TRBD1 (6 bases). V shed 0 bases and J shed 12 bases, with 15 bases lying between them. Germline values: CDR1 LNHNV, CDR2 YYDKDF (reference sequence). CDR3 length equals 14 residues. CDR3 DNA sequence: TGTGCCACCAGCAGAGATCAGGGAATAGGGGGCCAGCATTTT. The encoded protein is CATSRDQGIGGQHF. Looking up the rest from reference TRBV15 and TRBJ1-5 gives the full variable domain: DAMVIQNPRYQVTQFGKPVTLSCSQTLNHNVMYWYQQKSSQAPKLLFHYYDKDFNNEADTPDNFQSRRPNTSFCFLDIRSPGLGDTAMYLCATSRDQGIGGQHFGDGTRLSIL.

CDR3 coding DNA: TGTGCCAGCAGTTTAAGGGGACAGTATTACGAGCAGTACTTC. Its translation: CASSLRGQYYEQYF. The V call is TRBV27, the J call TRBJ2-7; 7 bases are a match to TRBD1. The CDR3 loop spans 14 amino acids. Trimming cost V 2 bases and J 4 bases; bases outside gene matches: 5. The germline V gene encodes CDR1 MNHEY and CDR2 SMNVEV (reference sequence).

This clone appeared a few times. The J gene is TRBJ1-4, the V gene TRBV27, with 8 bases matching TRBD1. The V segment lost 6 bases and the J segment 7 bases; nucleotides outside the gene matches: 19. The CDR3 contains 18 residues. Germline values: CDR1 MNHEY, CDR2 SMNVEV (reference sequence). CDR3: CASSPGRVGGQVFEKLFF. The CDR3 DNA reads as TGTGCCAGCAGCCCAGGGCGCGTTGGGGGACAGGTGTTTGAAAAACTGTTTTTT.

This chain connects TRBV4-1 to TRBJ2-5; D is perhaps TRBD2 (5 bases). CDR1 is MGHRA and CDR2 is YSYEKL in the germline V gene. The CDR3 runs 13 residues. V was cut by 5 bases and J by 5 bases, with 12 bases left in between. CDR3 bases: TGCGCCAGCAGCTCACTAGGACGGGAGACCCAGTACTTC. It specifies CASSSLGRETQYF.